This T cell receptor beta chain is drawn from a study of vaccination effects on CD4 cells after COVID-19. Study results and limitations: Both infection-induced and vaccine-induced clones contracted markedly at late post-vaccination timepoints.

Germline CDR1 reads SGHTA; CDR2 reads FQGNSA. The CDR3 covers 13 residues. Trimming stripped 4 bases from V and 6 bases from J, with 12 bases between. Profiled with immunoSEQ multiplex PCR; TCRdb holds only in-frame clones, not every one. The data show about 66,000 clones, around 69% seen once. A word on this clone: Its target is unknown.

When around 10 days of culture had elapsed, CD4+ T cells were isolated. As their vaccination, participants received two doses of either BNT162b2 or mRNA-1273. The sample was CD4+ T cells from PBMCs cultured without peptide, taken after COVID-19 vaccination. The sequence was obtained from a human donor who received a COVID-19 vaccine. The chain uses TRBV7-2 and TRBJ1-1, with D possibly being TRBD1 (5 bases). CDR3 sequence reads: CASSSGQTPEAFF. CDR3 nucleotide sequence: TGTGCCAGCAGCTCAGGACAAACCCCTGAAGCTTTCTTT.